These 27 T cell receptor beta chains were all obtained from the same sample, sequenced in a study of cytomegalovirus exposure and HLA in healthy donors. Clones were sequenced by immunoSEQ multiplex PCR, and TCRdb holds only the in-frame ones, with some missing. The sample holds 100,000 to 150,000 clones; about 89% are singletons and the top ten take 1.5% to 2.5%. The sequenced material came from PBMCs. The receptors come from a woman younger than 35 in good health and CMV-seronegative.

The J gene is TRBJ2-7, the V gene TRBV19; 10 nucleotides line up with TRBD1. CDR1 LNHDA and CDR2 SQIVND come from the germline V gene (reference sequence). V shed 10 bases, J shed 5 bases, and the junction held 11 bases outside the gene matches. The CDR3 spans 14 residues. CDR3 in DNA: TGTGCCACCCAACCGACAGGGGGCGTCCACGAGCAGTACTTC. Protein: CATQPTGGVHEQYF.

In this sample, this clone turned up a few times. The V call is TRBV11-3, the J call TRBJ2-7; 10 bases line up with TRBD2. Trimming took 5 bases from V and 7 from J; bases not matched to a gene: 11. Germline-derived CDR1 and CDR2 are SGHNT and YENEEA. The CDR3 runs to 15 residues. The CDR3 here is CASSAISGRAREQYF. For the CDR3, the DNA is TGTGCCAGCAGCGCCATCAGCGGGAGGGCCCGGGAGCAGTACTTC.

V usage is TRBV4-1 and J usage is TRBJ2-1; 12 bases agree with TRBD2. Germline loops: CDR1 MGHRA, CDR2 YSYEKL. This CDR3 is built from 17 residues. With V trimmed by 1 base and J by 2 bases, 3 bases remained unmatched. The CDR3 is CASSQVRLAGAYNEQFF. The CDR3 DNA sequence: TGCGCCAGCAGCCAAGTTCGACTAGCGGGAGCCTACAATGAGCAGTTCTTC.

The gene calls are TRBV2 and TRBJ1-2; perhaps TRBD1 as D (5 bases). This CDR3 contains 11 residues. V lost 7 bases and J lost 4, with 7 bases in between. Germline CDR1 reads SNHLY; CDR2 reads FYNNEI. CDR3 residues: CASNTGYGYTF. For the CDR3, the DNA is TGTGCCAGCAACACAGGCTATGGCTACACCTTC.

The gene calls are TRBV9 and TRBJ2-1; 11 bases are shared with TRBD2. V was pared by 3 bases and J by 7 bases, with 9 bases of the junction left unmatched. The CDR3 consists of 16 residues. Germline loops: CDR1 SGDLS, CDR2 YYNGEE. CDR3 loop: CASSGLAGGLGNEQFF. The CDR3 DNA follows: TGTGCCAGCAGCGGCTTAGCGGGAGGGTTGGGAAATGAGCAGTTCTTC.

The chain links TRBV15 to TRBJ2-7, with 7 nucleotides matching TRBD1. This CDR3 comprises 14 residues. Germline-derived CDR1 and CDR2 are LNHNV and YYDKDF (reference sequence). V dropped 2 bases and J dropped 3; count of bases not matched to a gene: 4. In nucleotides, the CDR3 is TGTGCCACCAGCAGATCACGGGACAGCTACGAGCAGTACTTC. Its protein product is CATSRSRDSYEQYF.

V and J are TRBV2 and TRBJ2-7; 9 nucleotides line up with TRBD1. The germline CDR1 and CDR2 sequences are SNHLY and FYNNEI. After removal of 4 bases from V and 4 bases from J, the junction contained 5 bases not matched to a gene. This CDR3 has 14 residues. The CDR3 here is CASSVGQGVYEQYF. The CDR3 region has the DNA TGTGCCAGCAGTGTGGGACAGGGTGTATACGAGCAGTACTTC.

The J gene is TRBJ2-7, the V gene TRBV7-8; 9 bases fit TRBD2. CDR1 is SGHVS, CDR2 FQNEAQ, per germline. The junction had 6 bases not matched to a gene; V was cut back by 2 bases and J by 4 bases. The CDR3 is made up of 15 amino acids. CDR3 in amino acids: CASSLKAGGPYEQYF. CDR3 DNA sequence: TGTGCCAGCAGCTTAAAGGCGGGAGGGCCATACGAGCAGTACTTC.

The V and J genes are TRBV28 and TRBJ2-2, with 8 bases that match TRBD2. Unmatched junction bases numbered 7, after V lost 10 bases and J lost 0 bases. This CDR3 has 15 residues. Germline loops: CDR1 MDHEN, CDR2 SYDVKM. The CDR3 here is CATGGAGANTGELFF. DNA of the CDR3: TGTGCCACCGGAGGAGCGGGAGCGAACACCGGGGAGCTGTTTTTT.

The rearrangement joins TRBV7-9 to TRBJ2-6; D not certain. The V end was cut by 5 bases, the J end by 0 bases, with 14 bases between. CDR1 and CDR2 (germline): SEHNR, FQNEAQ (reference sequence). This CDR3 region has 17 residues. The CDR3 DNA reads TGTGCCAGCAGCCCCCGGCAGGTACTCTCTGGGGCCAACGTCCTGACTTTC. Its translation: CASSPRQVLSGANVLTF.

The V and J genes are TRBV2 and TRBJ2-1; 8 bases are a match to TRBD2. The CDR3 consists of 13 residues. The trim removed 5 bases at V and 7 bases at J, leaving 4 bases unmatched. In germline, CDR1 is SNHLY, CDR2 FYNNEI. DNA of the CDR3: TGTGCCAGCAGTTCCCCGGGGGGGAATGAGCAGTTCTTC. Its translation: CASSSPGGNEQFF. The entire variable domain, with the rest obtained from reference TRBV2 and TRBJ2-1, is as follows: EPEVTQTPSHQVTQMGQEVILRCVPISNHLYFYWYRQILGQKVEFLVSFYNNEISEKSEIFDDQFSVERPDGSNFTLKIRSTKLEDSAMYFCASSSPGGNEQFFGPGTRLTVL.

The CDR3 DNA is TGCGCCAGCAGCTTGGCTGGGACAGGGTTCCTCACCTTC. Translated: CASSLAGTGFLTF. The chain employs TRBV5-1 and TRBJ1-2; 9 bases agree with TRBD1. Germline CDR1 reads SGHRS; CDR2 reads YFSETQ. V gave up 0 bases and J gave up 13 bases; unmatched junction bases: 7. The CDR3 sequence is 13 residues long.

This clone was recorded once. This chain uses TRBV7-8 with TRBJ2-1; 14 bases line up with TRBD2. V lost 4 bases, J lost 4 bases, and 15 bases stayed unmatched. The CDR3 sequence is 20 residues long. Germline V gene sequence: CDR1 SGHVS, CDR2 FQNEAQ. CDR3 bases: TGTGCCAGCAGCTCCGACCGGACTAGCGGGAGGCGTCCCCGGTACAATGAGCAGTTCTTC. This sequence encodes CASSSDRTSGRRPRYNEQFF.

The chain has TRBV9 and TRBJ1-2; 8 bases line up with TRBD1. Germline V gene data show CDR1 as SGDLS and CDR2 as YYNGEE. The J segment lost 0 bases and the V segment lost 3 bases, leaving 7 bases of the junction unmatched. The length of the CDR3 is 16 residues. CDR3 nucleotide sequence: TGTGCCAGCAGCGCCTCAGGACAGGGAGCTAACTATGGCTACACCTTC. Its protein is CASSASGQGANYGYTF.

This chain links TRBV7-2 with TRBJ2-5; TRBD2 matches 14 bases. Looked up from germline, CDR1 is SGHTA and CDR2 is FQGNSA. Trimming took 4 bases from V and 5 from J; bases not matched to a gene: 9. The CDR3 sequence is 17 residues long. CDR3 bases: TGTGCCAGCAGCTCCGGGACTAGCGGGAGTTTCTACGAGACCCAGTACTTC. The encoded protein is CASSSGTSGSFYETQYF.

J is TRBJ1-3 and V is TRBV6-1, with TRBD1 matching over 7 bases. The length of the CDR3 is 16 residues. Germline-derived CDR1 and CDR2 are MNHNS and SASEGT. With 2 bases clipped from V and 3 bases from J, the junction kept 7 bases outside the gene matches. CDR3 DNA: TGTGCCAGCAGTGAATCACGGGCAGGGGGTGGAAACACCATATATTTT. This encodes CASSESRAGGGNTIYF.

The V and J genes are TRBV14 and TRBJ2-7; 7 nucleotides agree with TRBD1. Trimming removed 5 bases from V and 4 bases from J; junction bases left unmatched: 8. The CDR3 consists of 14 residues. In germline, CDR1 is SGHDN, CDR2 FVKESK. For the CDR3, the DNA is TGTGCCAGCAGCAAACAGGGGTTCCAGTACGAGCAGTACTTC. It yields the protein CASSKQGFQYEQYF.

This clone came up once. The chain carries TRBV28 and TRBJ2-1, with D uncertain. Looked up from germline, CDR1 is MDHEN and CDR2 is SYDVKM. Trimming pared 5 bases from V and 8 bases from J, leaving 7 bases between. CDR3 length equals 11 residues. The CDR3 reads CASSPRYEQFF. The CDR3 DNA reads TGTGCCAGCAGTCCTAGGTATGAGCAGTTCTTC.

CDR3 sequence: CASSSEGRRETQYF. For the CDR3, the DNA is TGTGCCAGCAGCTCGGAGGGACGGCGAGAGACCCAGTACTTC. V gene TRBV11-2 combines with J gene TRBJ2-5; possible D gene TRBD2, 6 bases. CDR3 size: 14 residues. The V gene's germline CDR1 is SGHAT and CDR2 FQNNGV. Trimming took off 4 bases at V and 4 bases at J, with 13 bases between the two ends.

This clone was recorded only once. This chain uses TRBV30 with TRBJ2-2; TRBD1 might be the D (5 bases). CDR3 length: 16 residues. CDR1 and CDR2 from the germline V gene are GTSNPN and SVGIG (reference sequence). V lost 0 bases and J lost 4, with 15 bases in between. DNA of the CDR3: TGTGCCTGGAGTGTACGGCCAGGGAAGGGCACCGGGGAGCTGTTTTTT. As protein: CAWSVRPGKGTGELFF.

The chain has TRBV29-1 and TRBJ1-5; TRBD1 agrees at 7 bases. Trimming at V came to 7 bases and at J to 2 bases, leaving 8 bases not matched to a gene. The CDR3 totals 14 residues. Germline V CDR1 and CDR2: SQVTM, ANQGSEA. The DNA for the CDR3 is TGCAGCGCCAAGACAGGGCTTGGCAATCAGCCCCAGCATTTT. It is translated as CSAKTGLGNQPQHF.

The chain uses TRBV9 and TRBJ2-2, with 9 positions matching TRBD2. CDR1 is SGDLS and CDR2 is YYNGEE in the germline V gene. The CDR3 extends over 18 amino acids. Unmatched junction bases numbered 9, after V lost 1 base and J lost 2 bases. The CDR3 bases are TGTGCCAGCAGCGTAAACCCTAGCGGGAAGGGTAACACCGGGGAGCTGTTTTTT. Protein product: CASSVNPSGKGNTGELFF.

This chain connects TRBV15 to TRBJ2-2, with a possible D match to TRBD1 (6 bases). From germline, CDR1 is LNHNV and CDR2 YYDKDF (reference sequence). The CDR3 is 15 amino acids. V was shortened by 0 bases and J by 4 bases, with 9 bases between the two germline ends. CDR3 region: CATSRDTDSTGELFF. DNA for the CDR3: TGTGCCACCAGCAGAGATACGGACAGCACCGGGGAGCTGTTTTTT.

The J gene is TRBJ2-1, the V gene TRBV5-1; D is undetermined. In germline, CDR1 is SGHRS, CDR2 YFSETQ. The V end was cut by 7 bases, the J end by 6 bases, with 17 bases between. The CDR3 runs 14 residues. In DNA form, the CDR3 reads TGCGCCAGCCTTGGGCCAGATCAGTCCAATGAGCAGTTCTTC. Its translation: CASLGPDQSNEQFF.

V is TRBV29-1 and J is TRBJ2-7; D might be TRBD1 (5 bases). Looked up from germline, CDR1 is SQVTM and CDR2 is ANQGSEA. With 8 bases removed from V and 1 base from J, the gap between germline ends came to 12 bases. CDR3 length equals 12 residues. In nucleotides, the CDR3 is TGCAGCTCAATAGGGGAATCCTACGAGCAGTACTTC. It translates to CSSIGESYEQYF.

J is TRBJ2-5 and V is TRBV5-8; D gene uncertain. The CDR3 contains 15 residues. Trimming stripped 4 bases from V and 2 bases from J, with 15 bases between. CDR1 is SGHTS and CDR2 is YDEGEE in the germline V gene. This CDR3 reads CASSRYVADQETQYF. The CDR3 DNA sequence: TGTGCCAGCAGCCGCTACGTCGCGGATCAAGAGACCCAGTACTTC.

The chain links TRBV2 to TRBJ1-1; D may be TRBD1 (6 bases). Trimming pared 5 bases from V and 5 bases from J, leaving 18 bases between. Germline V gives CDR1 SNHLY, CDR2 FYNNEI. The CDR3 runs 15 residues. The CDR3 DNA follows: TGTGCCAGCAGTAAAATCGGCAGGGGAGAAACTGAAGCTTTCTTT. As protein: CASSKIGRGETEAFF.